The entry below gives a single TCR beta chain sequence along with its context. Its antigen remains unknown. Each CDR3 protein gets one entry after TCRdb re-called the RACE reads with MiXCR. The sample carries roughly 200,000 distinct CDR3 sequences, about 22% recorded once. The data belong to a study of human T cells and chemical hapten exposure. As for the study in general: An area of 2 cm by 1.5 to 2.5 cm on upper inner arm skin received 2% DPC for sensitization. Whole-study findings and limits: Donors were affected by alopecia, so their immune reaction might vary from that of healthy individuals. Expanded TCRs made up significantly more big CDR3 similarity clusters than controls did.

Time point meaning: patch test 3, about 24 weeks after DPC sensitization. Treatment denoted: therapeutic diphenylcyclopropenone sensitization with weekly scalp DPC. This CDR3 has 16 residues. The material sequenced was whole blood, taken in connection with sensitization to the hapten diphenylcyclopropenone (DPC). The gene calls are TRBV3-2 and TRBJ2-1; the table calls TRBD2, which could not be checked here. TRBV3-2 constitutes a pseudogene. The TCR comes from a woman in her thirties or forties with alopecia areata. Some clones in this sample may be carry-over from other donors' samples. CDR3 nucleotides: TGTGCCAGCAGCCGTTTTGTAGCGGATTTCTACAATGAGCAGTTCTTC. It specifies CASSRFVADFYNEQFF.